This T cell receptor beta chain was identified in a study of T cell responses to AZD1222 COVID-19 vaccine. Only in-frame clones appear in the TCRdb table, and some are missing; sequencing was by immunoSEQ multiplex PCR. The sample comprises about 100,000 clones, roughly 90% of which are singletons, and about 1.7% rests with the top ten. Germline assignment: CDR1 LNHNV and CDR2 YYDKDF (reference sequence). Trimming removed 3 bases from V and 2 bases from J, with 11 bases in between. The CDR3 runs 16 residues. Study conclusions and caveats: At 160-218 and 743-854, vaccine-associated CD4 TCRs were dominant, and they spanned spike. There were mostly white British donors and more females than males, and clonal diversity was possibly underestimated.

As to this clone: Its antigen is unidentified.

The chain recombines TRBV15 with TRBJ2-6; D may be TRBD1 (5 bases). The TCR comes from an adult in good health. The sample was peripheral blood, taken on day 0 of AZD1222 vaccination. The CDR3 region is CATSRAAGTGANVLTF. The CDR3 DNA is TGTGCCACCAGCAGGGCTGCAGGGACTGGGGCCAACGTCCTGACTTTC. Drawing the rest from reference TRBV15 and TRBJ2-6, the complete variable domain is DAMVIQNPRYQVTQFGKPVTLSCSQTLNHNVMYWYQQKSSQAPKLLFHYYDKDFNNEADTPDNFQSRRPNTSFCFLDIRSPGLGDTAMYLCATSRAAGTGANVLTFGAGSRLTVL.